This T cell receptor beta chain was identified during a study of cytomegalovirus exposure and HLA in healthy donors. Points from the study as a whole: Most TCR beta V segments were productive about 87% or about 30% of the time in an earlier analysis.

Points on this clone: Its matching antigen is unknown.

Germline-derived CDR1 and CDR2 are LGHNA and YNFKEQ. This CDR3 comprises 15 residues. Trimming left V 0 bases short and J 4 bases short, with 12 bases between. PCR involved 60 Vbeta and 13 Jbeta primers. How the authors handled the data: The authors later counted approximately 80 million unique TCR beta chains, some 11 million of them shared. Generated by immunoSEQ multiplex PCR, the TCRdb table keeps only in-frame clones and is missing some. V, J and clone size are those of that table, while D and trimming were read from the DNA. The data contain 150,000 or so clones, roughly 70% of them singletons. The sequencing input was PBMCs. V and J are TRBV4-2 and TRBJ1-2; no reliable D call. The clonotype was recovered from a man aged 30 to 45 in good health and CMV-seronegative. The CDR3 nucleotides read TGTGCCAGCAGCCAAGAAGAGGGTTTAATCTATGGCTACACCTTC. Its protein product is CASSQEEGLIYGYTF.